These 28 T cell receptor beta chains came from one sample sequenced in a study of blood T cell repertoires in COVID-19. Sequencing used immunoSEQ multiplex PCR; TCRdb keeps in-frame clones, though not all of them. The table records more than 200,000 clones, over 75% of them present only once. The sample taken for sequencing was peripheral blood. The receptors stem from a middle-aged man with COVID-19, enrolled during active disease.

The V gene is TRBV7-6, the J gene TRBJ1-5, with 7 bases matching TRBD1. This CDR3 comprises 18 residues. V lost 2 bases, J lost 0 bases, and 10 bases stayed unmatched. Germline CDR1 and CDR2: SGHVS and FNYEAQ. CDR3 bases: TGTGCCAGCAGCTTAAACGCCGGGACAGCATATAGCAATCAGCCCCAGCATTTT. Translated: CASSLNAGTAYSNQPQHF.

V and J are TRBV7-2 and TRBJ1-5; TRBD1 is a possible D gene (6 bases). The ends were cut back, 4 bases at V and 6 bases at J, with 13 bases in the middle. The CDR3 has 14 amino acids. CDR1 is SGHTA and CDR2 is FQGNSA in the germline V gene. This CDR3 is CASSYDWTAQPQHF. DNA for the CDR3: TGTGCCAGCAGCTACGATTGGACAGCTCAGCCCCAGCATTTT.

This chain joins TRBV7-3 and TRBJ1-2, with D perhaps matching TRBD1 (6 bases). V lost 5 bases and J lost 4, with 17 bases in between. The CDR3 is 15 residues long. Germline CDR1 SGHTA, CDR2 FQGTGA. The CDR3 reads CASSQSGGRGYGYTF. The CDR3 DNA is TGTGCCAGCAGCCAAAGCGGGGGGCGCGGCTATGGCTACACCTTC.

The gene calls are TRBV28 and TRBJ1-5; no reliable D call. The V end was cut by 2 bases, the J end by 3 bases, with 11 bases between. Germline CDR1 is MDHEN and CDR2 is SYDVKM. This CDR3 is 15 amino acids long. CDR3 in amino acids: CASSLMWQYNQPQHF. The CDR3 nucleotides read TGTGCCAGCAGTTTAATGTGGCAGTACAATCAGCCCCAGCATTTT.

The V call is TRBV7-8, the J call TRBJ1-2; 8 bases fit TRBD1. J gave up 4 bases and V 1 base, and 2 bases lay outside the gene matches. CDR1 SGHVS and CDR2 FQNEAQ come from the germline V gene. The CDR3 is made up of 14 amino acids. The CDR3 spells CASSLDGTGYGYTF. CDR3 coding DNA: TGTGCCAGCAGCTTAGATGGGACAGGCTATGGCTACACCTTC.

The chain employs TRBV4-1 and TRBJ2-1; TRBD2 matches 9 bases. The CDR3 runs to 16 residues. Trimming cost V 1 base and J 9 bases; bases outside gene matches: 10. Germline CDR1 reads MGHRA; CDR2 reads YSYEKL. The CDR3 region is CASSQGVAGVPSEQFF. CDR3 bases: TGCGCCAGCAGCCAAGGTGTAGCGGGAGTCCCTTCTGAGCAGTTCTTC.

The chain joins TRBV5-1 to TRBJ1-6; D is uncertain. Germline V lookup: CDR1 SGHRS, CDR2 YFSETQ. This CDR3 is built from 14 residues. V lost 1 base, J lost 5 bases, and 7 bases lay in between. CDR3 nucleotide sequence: TGCGCCAGCAGCTTGACTCAGGATAATTCACCCCTCCACTTT. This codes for CASSLTQDNSPLHF.

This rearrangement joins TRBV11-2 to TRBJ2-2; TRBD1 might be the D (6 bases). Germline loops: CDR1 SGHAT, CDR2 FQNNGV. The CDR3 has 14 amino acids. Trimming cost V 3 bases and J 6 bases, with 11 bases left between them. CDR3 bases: TGTGCCAGCAGCTTCCAGGGGAGCGCCGGGGAGCTGTTTTTT. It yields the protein CASSFQGSAGELFF.

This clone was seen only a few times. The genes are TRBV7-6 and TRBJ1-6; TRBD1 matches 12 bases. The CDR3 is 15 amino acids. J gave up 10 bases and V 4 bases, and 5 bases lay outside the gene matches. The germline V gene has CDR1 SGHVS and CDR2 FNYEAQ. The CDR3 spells CASSSGTGGLSPLHF. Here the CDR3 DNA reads TGTGCCAGCAGCTCCGGGACAGGGGGCTTATCACCCCTCCACTTT.

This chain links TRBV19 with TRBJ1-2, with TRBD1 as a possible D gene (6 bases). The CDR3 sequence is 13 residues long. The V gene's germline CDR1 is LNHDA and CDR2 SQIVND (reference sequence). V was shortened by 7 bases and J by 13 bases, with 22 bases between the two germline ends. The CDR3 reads CASTPHPDADSTF. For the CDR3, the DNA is TGTGCCAGTACTCCACACCCGGACGCGGACAGCACCTTC.

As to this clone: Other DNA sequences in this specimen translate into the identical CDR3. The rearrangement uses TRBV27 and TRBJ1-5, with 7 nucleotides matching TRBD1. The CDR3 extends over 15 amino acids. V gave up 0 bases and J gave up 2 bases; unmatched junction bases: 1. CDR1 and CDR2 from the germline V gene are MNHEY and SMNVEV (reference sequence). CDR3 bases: TGTGCCAGCAGTTTATCCCAGGGGGGCAATCAGCCCCAGCATTTT. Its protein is CASSLSQGGNQPQHF.

The CDR3 nucleotides read TGTGCCAGCAGGCTCGAGGAGGGGATCTTTGGCTACACCTTC. This codes for CASRLEEGIFGYTF. V is TRBV28 and J is TRBJ1-2; tentatively, D is TRBD1 (5 bases). This CDR3 spans 14 amino acids. CDR1 is MDHEN and CDR2 is SYDVKM in the germline V gene. V was trimmed by 6 bases and J by 7 bases, leaving 18 bases between them.

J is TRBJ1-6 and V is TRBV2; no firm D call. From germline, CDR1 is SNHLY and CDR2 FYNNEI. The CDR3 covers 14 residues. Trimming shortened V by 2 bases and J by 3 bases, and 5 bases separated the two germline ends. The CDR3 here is CASSEQIYNSPLHF. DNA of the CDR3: TGTGCCAGCAGTGAACAGATCTATAATTCACCCCTCCACTTT.

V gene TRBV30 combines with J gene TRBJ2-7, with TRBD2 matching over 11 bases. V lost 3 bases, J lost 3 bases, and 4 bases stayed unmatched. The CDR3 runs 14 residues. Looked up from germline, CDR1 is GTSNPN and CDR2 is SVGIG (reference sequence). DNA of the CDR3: TGTGCCTGGAGCCCGGGACTAGCGGACTACGAGCAGTACTTC. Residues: CAWSPGLADYEQYF.

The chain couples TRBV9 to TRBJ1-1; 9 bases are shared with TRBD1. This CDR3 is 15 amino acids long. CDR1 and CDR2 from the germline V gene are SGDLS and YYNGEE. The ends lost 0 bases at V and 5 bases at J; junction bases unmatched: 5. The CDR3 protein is CASSVEGQGVTEAFF. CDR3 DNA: TGTGCCAGCAGCGTAGAGGGACAGGGAGTTACTGAAGCTTTCTTT. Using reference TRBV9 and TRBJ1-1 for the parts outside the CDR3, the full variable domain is DSGVTQTPKHLITATGQRVTLRCSPRSGDLSVYWYQQSLDQGLQFLIQYYNGEERAKGNILERFSAQQFPDLHSELNLSSLELGDSALYFCASSVEGQGVTEAFFGQGTRLTVV.

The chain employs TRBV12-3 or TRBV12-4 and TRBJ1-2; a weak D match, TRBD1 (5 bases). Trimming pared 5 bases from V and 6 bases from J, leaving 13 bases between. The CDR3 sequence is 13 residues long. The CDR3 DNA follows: TGTGCCAGCAGTCCCGGGCAGGGCCATGGCTACACCTTC. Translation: CASSPGQGHGYTF.

DNA for the CDR3: TGTGCCAGCAGTTTAGGCCAGGGTCTATTGGCGTACTTC. It yields the protein CASSLGQGLLAYF. The chain links TRBV12-3 or TRBV12-4 to TRBJ2-7; maybe TRBD1 (5 bases). This CDR3 is built from 13 residues. V lost 1 base, J lost 12 bases, and 16 bases lay in between.

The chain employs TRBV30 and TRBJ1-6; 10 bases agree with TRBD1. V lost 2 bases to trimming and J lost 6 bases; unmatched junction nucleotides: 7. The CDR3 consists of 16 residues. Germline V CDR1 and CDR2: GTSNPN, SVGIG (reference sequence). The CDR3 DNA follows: TGTGCCTGGAGTAAGGGACAGGGGATTGCTAATTCACCCCTCCACTTT. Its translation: CAWSKGQGIANSPLHF.

The CDR3 coding sequence is TGTGCCACCACCTCAGGGGGGTGGGACACTGAAGCTTTCTTT. Translated: CATTSGGWDTEAFF. The gene calls are TRBV24-1 and TRBJ1-1; 7 nucleotides match TRBD1. There are 14 residues in the CDR3. The V segment lost 8 bases and the J segment 3 bases; nucleotides outside the gene matches: 8. Per germline, CDR1 KGHDR and CDR2 SFDVKD.

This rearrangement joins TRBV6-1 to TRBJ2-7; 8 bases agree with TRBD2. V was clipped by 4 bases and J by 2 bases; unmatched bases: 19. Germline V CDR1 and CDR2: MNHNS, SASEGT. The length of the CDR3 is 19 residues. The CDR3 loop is CASSGDGGAAPDFTYEQYF. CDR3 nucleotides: TGTGCCAGCAGTGGAGACGGGGGGGCCGCTCCCGACTTCACCTACGAGCAGTACTTC.

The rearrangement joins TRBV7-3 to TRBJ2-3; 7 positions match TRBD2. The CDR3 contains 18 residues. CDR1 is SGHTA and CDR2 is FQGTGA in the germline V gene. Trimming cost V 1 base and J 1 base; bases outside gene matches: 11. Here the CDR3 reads CASSLIPRSAGGTDTQYF. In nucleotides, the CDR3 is TGTGCCAGCAGCTTAATCCCCCGGTCCGCGGGGGGCACAGATACGCAGTATTTT.

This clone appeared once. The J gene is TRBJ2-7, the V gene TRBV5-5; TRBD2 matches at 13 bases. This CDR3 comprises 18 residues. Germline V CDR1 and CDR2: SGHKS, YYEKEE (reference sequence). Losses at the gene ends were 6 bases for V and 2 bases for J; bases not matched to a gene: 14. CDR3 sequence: CASTRTLQGLAGAYEQYF. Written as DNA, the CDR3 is TGTGCCAGCACCCGTACTCTACAAGGACTAGCGGGGGCCTACGAGCAGTACTTC.

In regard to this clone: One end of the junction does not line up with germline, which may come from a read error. CDR3 nucleotide sequence: TGTGCCGCCAGCAGCCAGACAGGGGATTATGGCTACACCTTC. Its protein product is CAASSQTGDYGYTF. The rearrangement joins TRBV15 to TRBJ1-2; 8 bases line up with TRBD1. Germline V gene data show CDR1 as LNHNV and CDR2 as YYDKDF (reference sequence). The CDR3 sequence is 14 residues long.

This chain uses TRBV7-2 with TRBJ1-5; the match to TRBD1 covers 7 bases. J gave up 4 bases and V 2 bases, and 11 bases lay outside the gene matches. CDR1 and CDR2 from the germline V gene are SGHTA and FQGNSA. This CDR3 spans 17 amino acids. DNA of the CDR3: TGTGCCAGCAGCTTAATCTCAGGGGGAAGTAATAATCAGCCCCAGCATTTT. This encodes CASSLISGGSNNQPQHF.

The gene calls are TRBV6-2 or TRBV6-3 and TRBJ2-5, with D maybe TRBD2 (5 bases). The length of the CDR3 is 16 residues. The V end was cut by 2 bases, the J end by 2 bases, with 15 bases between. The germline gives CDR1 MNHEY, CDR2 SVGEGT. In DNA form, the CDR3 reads TGTGCCAGCAGTTACAGGGAGCGAAGAAGACAAGAGACCCAGTACTTC. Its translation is CASSYRERRRQETQYF.

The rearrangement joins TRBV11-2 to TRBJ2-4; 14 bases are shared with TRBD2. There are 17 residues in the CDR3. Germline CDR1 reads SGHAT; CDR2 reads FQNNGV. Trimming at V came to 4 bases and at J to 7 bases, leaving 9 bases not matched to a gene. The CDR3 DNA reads TGTGCCAGCAGCTCCACCCGACTAGCGGGAGGGATGAACATTCAGTACTTC. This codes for CASSSTRLAGGMNIQYF.

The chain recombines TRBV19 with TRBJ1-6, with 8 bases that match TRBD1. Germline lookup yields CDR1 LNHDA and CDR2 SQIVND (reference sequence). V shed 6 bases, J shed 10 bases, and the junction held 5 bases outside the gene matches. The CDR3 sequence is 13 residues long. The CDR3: CASSGTGSSPLHF. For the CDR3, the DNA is TGTGCCAGTAGCGGGACAGGATCCTCACCCCTCCACTTT.

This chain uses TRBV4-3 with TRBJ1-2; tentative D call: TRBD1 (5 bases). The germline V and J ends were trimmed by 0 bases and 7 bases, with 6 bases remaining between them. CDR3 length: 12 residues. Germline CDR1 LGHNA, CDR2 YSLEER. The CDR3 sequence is CASSQDRVGYTF. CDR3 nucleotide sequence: TGCGCCAGCAGCCAAGACAGGGTTGGCTACACCTTC.